Presented here are 11 T cell receptor beta chains from one specimen sequenced in a study of blood T cell repertoires in COVID-19. Clones were sequenced by immunoSEQ multiplex PCR, and TCRdb holds only the in-frame ones, with some missing. This table holds over 200,000 clones, around 90% found once. The sequencing input was peripheral blood. All receptors derive from a woman in her twenties or thirties with acute or convalescent COVID-19.

The V call is TRBV5-1, the J call TRBJ1-2, with TRBD1 matching over 11 bases. Germline lookup yields CDR1 SGHRS and CDR2 YFSETQ. CDR3 size: 17 residues. The junction had 12 bases not matched to a gene; V was cut back by 4 bases and J by 4 bases. The CDR3 region has the DNA TGCGCCAGCAGCCCCGGGACAGGGGGGCCCCCGGCCTATGGCTACACCTTC. Translating gives CASSPGTGGPPAYGYTF.

V is TRBV7-2 and J is TRBJ1-5; D call uncertain. CDR3 length: 15 residues. Germline-derived CDR1 and CDR2 are SGHTA and FQGNSA. V gave up 2 bases and J gave up 4 bases, with 12 bases separating them. The DNA of the CDR3 is TGTGCCAGCAGCTTATTAGGGAGGAATAATCAGCCCCAGCATTTT. This codes for CASSLLGRNNQPQHF.

The chain combines TRBV5-6 with TRBJ1-5; 8 nucleotides match TRBD1. V was pared by 4 bases and J by 4 bases, with 7 bases of the junction left unmatched. Germline lookup yields CDR1 SGHDT and CDR2 YYEEEE. The CDR3 has 15 residues. Written as DNA, the CDR3 is TGTGCCAGCAGCCCCGACAGGGGTTTAAATCAGCCCCAGCATTTT. Its translation: CASSPDRGLNQPQHF.

The chain uses TRBV24-1 and TRBJ1-5, with 8 bases identical to TRBD1. The V gene's germline CDR1 is KGHDR and CDR2 SFDVKD. The J segment lost 5 bases and the V segment lost 2 bases, leaving 4 bases of the junction unmatched. The CDR3 sequence is 15 residues long. In DNA form, the CDR3 reads TGTGCCACCAGTGATTCGGACAGGGAATATCAGCCCCAGCATTTT. Translation: CATSDSDREYQPQHF.

The rearrangement links TRBV7-3 to TRBJ2-7; weak D call: TRBD1 (5 bases). The germline CDR1 and CDR2 sequences are SGHTA and FQGTGA. V lost 4 bases to trimming and J lost 6 bases, with 19 bases between them. CDR3 length: 15 residues. CDR3 sequence reads: CASSSTAAQGAEQYF. Here the CDR3 DNA reads TGTGCCAGCAGCTCAACGGCCGCCCAAGGGGCCGAGCAGTACTTC. Based on the CDR3 plus reference TRBV7-3 and TRBJ2-7, the full variable domain is GAGVSQTPSNKVTEKGKYVELRCDPISGHTALYWYRQSLGQGPEFLIYFQGTGAADDSGLPNDRFFAVRPEGSVSTLKIQRTERGDSAVYLCASSSTAAQGAEQYFGPGTRLTVT.

The rearrangement joins TRBV27 to TRBJ2-7; maybe TRBD2 (7 bases). V lost 4 bases and J 4 bases, leaving 11 bases between the germline ends. The length of the CDR3 is 13 residues. Germline loops: CDR1 MNHEY, CDR2 SMNVEV (reference sequence). CDR3 in amino acids: CASSSGGRYEQYF. The CDR3 nucleotides read TGTGCCAGCAGTTCCGGGGGGCGGTACGAGCAGTACTTC.

The gene calls are TRBV6-4 and TRBJ1-2; 7 positions agree with TRBD1. V was pared by 3 bases and J by 5 bases, with 3 bases of the junction left unmatched. Germline CDR1 is MRHNA and CDR2 is SNTAGT. The CDR3 extends over 13 amino acids. The CDR3 DNA is TGTGCCAGCAGTGAAGGGGGACAGTATGGCTACACCTTC. It codes for CASSEGGQYGYTF.

This clone was picked up one time. The chain links TRBV27 to TRBJ1-4; weak D call: TRBD1 (5 bases). Germline V gene data show CDR1 as MNHEY and CDR2 as SMNVEV (reference sequence). Deletions cut 5 bases from V and 1 base from J, with 14 bases between. The CDR3 is 16 residues long. The CDR3 nucleotides are TGTGCCAGCAGTCCCGGCTGGGGGGGAACTAATGAAAAACTGTTTTTT. It is translated as CASSPGWGGTNEKLFF. Variable domain in full (rest from reference TRBV27 and TRBJ1-4): EAQVTQNPRYLITVTGKKLTVTCSQNMNHEYMSWYRQDPGLGLRQIYYSMNVEVTDKGDVPEGYKVSRKEKRNFPLILESPSPNQTSLYFCASSPGWGGTNEKLFFGSGTQLSVL.

This sequence joins TRBV7-2 and TRBJ2-5; 7 bases line up with TRBD1. CDR3 size: 14 residues. Germline lookup yields CDR1 SGHTA and CDR2 FQGNSA. With 4 bases clipped from V and 2 bases from J, the junction kept 4 bases outside the gene matches. CDR3 sequence reads: CASSSARGQETQYF. For the CDR3, the DNA is TGTGCCAGCAGCTCGGCCAGGGGGCAAGAGACCCAGTACTTC.

The chain joins TRBV21-1 to TRBJ2-1; TRBD1, the D gene given by the table, was not confirmed from the DNA. TRBV21-1 is classified as a pseudogene. The length of the CDR3 is 16 residues. CDR3 bases: TGTGCCAGCAGCGCTTCCGGGACAGGGATCTACAATGAGCAGTTCTTC. Protein: CASSASGTGIYNEQFF.

This chain connects TRBV5-1 to TRBJ1-6; D might be TRBD1 (6 bases). From germline, CDR1 is SGHRS and CDR2 YFSETQ. The length of the CDR3 is 15 residues. Trimming removed 0 bases from V and 7 bases from J, with 11 bases in between. The CDR3 DNA follows: TGCGCCAGCAGCTTGGATGGCAGGGGAAATTCACCCCTCCACTTT. Its protein is CASSLDGRGNSPLHF. Combining the CDR3 with reference TRBV5-1 and TRBJ1-6 gives the whole variable domain KAGVTQTPRYLIKTRGQQVTLSCSPISGHRSVSWYQQTPGQGLQFLFEYFSETQRNKGNFPGRFSGRQFSNSRSEMNVSTLELGDSALYLCASSLDGRGNSPLHFGNGTRLTVT.